These 20 T cell receptor beta chains were sequenced from one sample in a study of long-term antiretroviral therapy in people with HIV. The run of the v3.0 immunoSEQ assay was at survey level. Libraries were prepared by immunoSEQ multiplex PCR; TCRdb keeps only in-frame clonotypes and omits some of them. This sample yields under 25,000 clones, of which approximately 73% are seen a single time; around 5% belongs to the top ten. The sample in question was unsorted PBMCs, obtained 0.5 years after starting antiretroviral therapy. These receptors were taken from a middle-aged woman with HIV.

This clone was seen more than once but under ten times. This chain uses TRBV5-1 with TRBJ2-1, with 7 bases identical to TRBD2. V gave up 1 base and J gave up 9 bases; unmatched junction bases: 7. This CDR3 comprises 14 residues. Germline V gives CDR1 SGHRS, CDR2 YFSETQ. The CDR3 spells CASSLLGGKGEQFF. Written as DNA, the CDR3 is TGCGCCAGCAGCTTGCTGGGGGGGAAAGGTGAGCAGTTCTTC.

V and J are TRBV5-3 and TRBJ1-1; possible D gene TRBD1, 5 bases. TRBV5-3 is designated an ORF whose function remains uncertain. Trimming stripped 4 bases from V and 1 base from J, with 14 bases between. This CDR3 is built from 15 residues. CDR3 in DNA: TGTGCCAGAAGCGGGGGGATTGACAGGAACACTGAAGCTTTCTTT. Translated: CARSGGIDRNTEAFF.

V and J are TRBV7-8 and TRBJ1-6; D unresolved. With 1 base removed from V and 0 bases from J, the gap between germline ends came to 10 bases. CDR1 and CDR2 (germline): SGHVS, FQNEAQ. This CDR3 is built from 17 residues. The CDR3 is CASSLGRFSSYNSPLHF. The CDR3 DNA follows: TGTGCCAGCAGCTTAGGCAGATTTAGCTCCTATAATTCACCCCTCCACTTT.

The genes are TRBV5-1 and TRBJ2-7; perhaps TRBD1 as D (6 bases). The CDR3 length is 13 residues. Germline V gives CDR1 SGHRS, CDR2 YFSETQ. Trimming cost V 0 bases and J 2 bases, with 6 bases left between them. CDR3 sequence: CASSLDRAYEQYF. For the CDR3, the DNA is TGCGCCAGCAGCTTGGACAGGGCCTACGAGCAGTACTTC. Full variable domain (rest looked up from reference TRBV5-1 and TRBJ2-7): KAGVTQTPRYLIKTRGQQVTLSCSPISGHRSVSWYQQTPGQGLQFLFEYFSETQRNKGNFPGRFSGRQFSNSRSEMNVSTLELGDSALYLCASSLDRAYEQYFGPGTRLTVT.

The chain has TRBV30 and TRBJ2-3; no reliable D call. The CDR3 loop spans 9 amino acids. Germline V gene sequence: CDR1 GTSNPN, CDR2 SVGIG (reference sequence). The CDR3 protein is CVPDPPQYF. The CDR3 DNA reads TGTGTCCCAGACCCGCCCCAGTATTTT.

The V and J genes are TRBV6-5 and TRBJ1-1; 7 nucleotides line up with TRBD1. Trimming at V came to 0 bases and at J to 5 bases, leaving 3 bases not matched to a gene. The V gene's germline CDR1 is MNHEY and CDR2 SVGAGI. CDR3 size: 14 residues. CDR3 bases: TGTGCCAGCAGTTACTCAACAGGGGCGACTGAAGCTTTCTTT. Its translation is CASSYSTGATEAFF.

The DNA of the CDR3 is TGCGCCAGCAGCTTGAATAGCGGGGGGCAAGAAGAGACCCAGTACTTC. This sequence encodes CASSLNSGGQEETQYF. The chain has TRBV5-1 and TRBJ2-5; 10 bases line up with TRBD2. The CDR3 consists of 16 residues. Germline V lookup: CDR1 SGHRS, CDR2 YFSETQ. V was pared by 1 base and J by 3 bases, with 6 bases of the junction left unmatched. Full variable domain (rest looked up from reference TRBV5-1 and TRBJ2-5): KAGVTQTPRYLIKTRGQQVTLSCSPISGHRSVSWYQQTPGQGLQFLFEYFSETQRNKGNFPGRFSGRQFSNSRSEMNVSTLELGDSALYLCASSLNSGGQEETQYFGPGTRLLVL.

This sequence joins TRBV19 and TRBJ1-1, with D perhaps matching TRBD1 (6 bases). In germline, CDR1 is LNHDA, CDR2 SQIVND (reference sequence). V lost 7 bases to trimming and J lost 1 base, with 13 bases between them. This CDR3 has 14 residues. The DNA of the CDR3 is TGTGCCAGTACTCGACAGGAAACGAACACTGAAGCTTTCTTT. It codes for CASTRQETNTEAFF.

The chain joins TRBV28 to TRBJ1-6; D call uncertain. CDR3 length: 14 residues. Germline values: CDR1 MDHEN, CDR2 SYDVKM. V was shortened by 5 bases and J by 8 bases, with 13 bases between the two germline ends. The CDR3 protein is CASSVRLRDSPLHF. CDR3 in DNA: TGTGCCAGCAGTGTCCGCCTGAGGGATTCACCCCTCCACTTT.

The genes are TRBV10-3 and TRBJ2-7, with D possibly called TRBD1 or TRBD2 (5 bases each). V dropped 6 bases and J dropped 5 bases, with 17 bases sitting between them. The CDR3 is 14 amino acids. CDR1 ENHRY and CDR2 SYGVKD come from the germline V gene. CDR3 protein: CAIRGDPALNEQYF. The CDR3 DNA reads TGTGCCATCAGGGGGGATCCAGCCCTCAACGAGCAGTACTTC.

In this sample, this clone turned up a few times. J is TRBJ2-7 and V is TRBV11-1; TRBD1 matches at 9 bases. Trimming removed 5 bases from V and 2 bases from J; junction bases left unmatched: 10. CDR3 length equals 16 residues. Germline CDR1 SGHAT, CDR2 FQDESV (reference sequence). The CDR3 loop reads CASSPPPRDRAYEQYF. The CDR3 DNA follows: TGTGCCAGCAGCCCTCCACCCCGGGACAGGGCCTACGAGCAGTACTTC.

This clone was seen a single time. The rearrangement links TRBV27 to TRBJ2-1; 8 bases are a match to TRBD1. CDR3 size: 17 residues. The ends lost 1 base at V and 1 base at J; junction bases unmatched: 6. Per germline, CDR1 MNHEY and CDR2 SMNVEV (reference sequence). As DNA, the CDR3 is TGTGCCAGCAGTTTATGGGCAGGGGGCATTTCCTACAATGAGCAGTTCTTC. As protein: CASSLWAGGISYNEQFF.

V and J are TRBV29-1 and TRBJ2-7; perhaps TRBD1 as D (5 bases). V shed 5 bases and J shed 2 bases, with 16 bases lying between them. Per germline, CDR1 SQVTM and CDR2 ANQGSEA. The CDR3 runs to 14 residues. The CDR3 sequence: CSVNGFQGTYEQYF. CDR3 coding DNA: TGCAGCGTTAATGGCTTCCAGGGAACCTACGAGCAGTACTTC.

The chain joins TRBV28 to TRBJ1-2; a weak D match, TRBD1 (6 bases). In germline, CDR1 is MDHEN, CDR2 SYDVKM. With 4 bases removed from V and 5 bases from J, the gap between germline ends came to 17 bases. This CDR3 region has 15 residues. In DNA form, the CDR3 reads TGTGCCAGCAGTTCCCCCTCGGCAGGGGCGTATGGCTACACCTTC. It yields the protein CASSSPSAGAYGYTF.

The chain links TRBV7-2 to TRBJ2-5, with TRBD1 matching 10 bases. V shed 5 bases, J shed 4 bases, and the junction held 7 bases outside the gene matches. CDR1 and CDR2 from the germline V gene are SGHTA and FQGNSA. The CDR3 is made up of 15 amino acids. Here the CDR3 DNA reads TGTGCCAGCAGCACCCAGGGACAGGGGAGAGAGACCCAGTACTTC. This encodes CASSTQGQGRETQYF.

The chain uses TRBV11-2 and TRBJ2-3; D may be TRBD2 (7 bases). The CDR3 length is 17 residues. Germline loops: CDR1 SGHAT, CDR2 FQNNGV. V gave up 1 base and J gave up 2 bases, with 16 bases separating them. CDR3 amino acids: CASSLVAAGAYTDTQYF. CDR3 DNA sequence: TGTGCCAGCAGCTTAGTAGCGGCGGGGGCCTACACAGATACGCAGTATTTT.

The V gene is TRBV5-1, the J gene TRBJ2-1, with TRBD2 matching over 10 bases. Germline V gene sequence: CDR1 SGHRS, CDR2 YFSETQ. V dropped 2 bases and J dropped 5; count of bases not matched to a gene: 7. The CDR3 extends over 16 amino acids. The CDR3 sequence: CASSLVTSGLNNEQFF. In nucleotides, the CDR3 is TGCGCCAGCAGCTTAGTGACTAGCGGGTTGAACAATGAGCAGTTCTTC. Full variable domain (missing parts from reference TRBV5-1 and TRBJ2-1): KAGVTQTPRYLIKTRGQQVTLSCSPISGHRSVSWYQQTPGQGLQFLFEYFSETQRNKGNFPGRFSGRQFSNSRSEMNVSTLELGDSALYLCASSLVTSGLNNEQFFGPGTRLTVL.

CDR3 nucleotide sequence: TGTGCCAGCAGCCCCATCCGGACAGGAACAGATACGCAGTATTTT. Protein product: CASSPIRTGTDTQYF. The V and J genes are TRBV7-8 and TRBJ2-3; 7 bases match TRBD1. The trim removed 5 bases at V and 3 bases at J, leaving 8 bases unmatched. CDR1 is SGHVS, CDR2 FQNEAQ, per germline. The CDR3 totals 15 residues. Looking up the rest from reference TRBV7-8 and TRBJ2-3 gives the full variable domain: GAGVSQSPRYKVAKRGQDVALRCDPISGHVSLFWYQQALGQGPEFLTYFQNEAQLDKSGLPSDRFFAERPEGSVSTLKIQRTQQEDSAVYLCASSPIRTGTDTQYFGPGTRLTVL.

The chain uses TRBV6-6 and TRBJ1-4; 8 nucleotides agree with TRBD1. V was clipped by 5 bases and J by 4 bases; unmatched bases: 6. This CDR3 has 15 amino acids. Germline V lookup: CDR1 MNHNY, CDR2 SVGAGI (reference sequence). CDR3 region: CASSGGQGINEKLFF. The CDR3 bases are TGTGCCAGCAGTGGCGGACAGGGTATTAATGAAAAACTGTTTTTT.

The chain combines TRBV5-1 with TRBJ2-5, with 7 bases matching TRBD1. Germline CDR1 SGHRS, CDR2 YFSETQ. Losses at the gene ends were 2 bases for V and 3 bases for J; bases not matched to a gene: 1. The CDR3 has 13 residues. For the CDR3, the DNA is TGCGCCAGCAGCTTTCAGGGGGAAGAGACCCAGTACTTC. Amino acids: CASSFQGEETQYF.